A selection of T cell receptor beta chains follows, all from one sample in a study of blood T cell repertoires in COVID-19. TCRdb keeps only in-frame clones here, not all; method: immunoSEQ multiplex PCR. The table lists roughly 250,000 clones, 70% to 90% of them singletons, with around 2% in the top ten. The sample was peripheral blood. The receptors were gathered from a woman in her thirties or forties who had recovered from COVID-19. The CDR3 runs from the conserved cysteine through the conserved F or W. The D gene is left open where the match is weak. Where a row states a size, it is once, few, many or the class of an expanded clone; other rows omit it.

clone size,J gene,D gene,V gene,CDR3 protein,CDR3 DNA
.,TRBJ1-1,.,TRBV9,CASSVVGRTDEAFF,TGTGCCAGCAGCGTAGTTGGAAGGACAGATGAAGCTTTCTTT
.,TRBJ2-3,TRBD1,TRBV27,CATRTGSSTDTQYF,TGTGCCACCCGGACAGGCTCTAGCACAGATACGCAGTATTTT
.,TRBJ2-7,TRBD2,TRBV18,CASSPPGGGNTYEQYF,TGTGCCAGCTCACCACCCGGGGGGGGCAATACCTACGAGCAGTACTTC
.,TRBJ2-7,.,TRBV6-6,CASSYEATEQYF,TGTGCCAGCAGTTACGAAGCGACCGAGCAGTACTTC
.,TRBJ1-2,TRBD1,TRBV6-5,CASNKRGQPNYGYTF,TGTGCCAGCAACAAAAGGGGACAGCCTAACTATGGCTACACCTTC
.,TRBJ2-7,.,TRBV7-3,CASSFGANYEQYF,TGTGCCAGCAGCTTTGGGGCTAACTACGAGCAGTACTTC
.,TRBJ2-3,TRBD1,TRBV19,CASSRGQGAKTDTQYF,TGTGCCAGTAGTAGAGGACAGGGGGCGAAGACAGATACGCAGTATTTT
.,TRBJ1-4,TRBD1,TRBV7-2,CASSRRGDRANEKLFF,TGTGCCAGCAGCAGGAGAGGCGACAGGGCGAATGAAAAACTGTTTTTT
.,TRBJ2-2,.,TRBV4-1,CASTRTANTGELFF,TGCGCCAGCACACGGACAGCGAACACCGGGGAGCTGTTTTTT
.,TRBJ2-1,TRBD2,TRBV30,CALSGTSGSSGTNEQFF,TGTGCCTTATCCGGGACTAGCGGGAGCTCAGGGACAAATGAGCAGTTCTTC
.,TRBJ1-2,.,TRBV16,CASSQSDRQPRYGYTF,TGTGCCAGCAGCCAATCCGATAGACAGCCGCGGTATGGCTACACCTTC
.,TRBJ1-1,.,TRBV11-2,CASSANKGREAFF,TGTGCCAGCAGCGCTAACAAGGGGCGCGAAGCTTTCTTT
once,TRBJ1-1,.,TRBV6-2/TRBV6-3,CASSYSSTSMNTEAFF,TGTGCCAGCAGTTACTCGAGTACCTCAATGAACACTGAAGCTTTCTTT
.,TRBJ1-6,TRBD1,TRBV18,CASSPGQGNSPLHF,TGTGCCAGCTCACCTGGACAGGGTAATTCACCCCTCCACTTT
once,TRBJ1-4,.,TRBV19,CASSISSGRGNEKLFF,TGTGCCAGTAGTATCTCCTCGGGCAGGGGAAATGAAAAACTGTTTTTT
.,TRBJ2-5,.,TRBV28,CASSPPAGLRETQYF,TGTGCCAGCAGTCCCCCCGCAGGGCTTAGGGAGACCCAGTACTTC
.,TRBJ2-7,.,TRBV20-1,CSARYEYEQYF,TGCAGTGCTAGGTATGAGTACGAGCAGTACTTC
.,TRBJ2-3,TRBD2,TRBV3-1/TRBV3-2,CASSQDWAGGTDTQYF,TGTGCCAGCAGCCAAGATTGGGCGGGGGGCACAGATACGCAGTATTTT
.,TRBJ1-6,.,TRBV30,CAWSLSAGGDSPLHF,TGTGCCTGGAGTTTGTCCGCGGGGGGGGATTCACCCCTCCACTTT
.,TRBJ1-6,TRBD1,TRBV7-8,CASSTSGQGDVSYNSPLHF,TGTGCCAGCAGCACCTCGGGACAGGGGGACGTTTCCTATAATTCACCCCTCCACTTT
.,TRBJ1-3,.,TRBV5-8,CASSFGLTSGNTIYF,TGTGCCAGCAGCTTCGGACTCACCTCTGGAAACACCATATATTTT
.,TRBJ1-6,TRBD1,TRBV5-5,CASSSGGSYNSPLHF,TGTGCCAGCAGCTCAGGGGGCAGCTATAATTCACCCCTCCACTTT
.,TRBJ2-3,TRBD1,TRBV2,CASMVDRSTDTQYF,TGTGCCAGCATGGTGGACAGGTCCACAGATACGCAGTATTTT
once,TRBJ1-2,.,TRBV5-4,CASSFGGANYGYTF,TGTGCCAGCAGCTTCGGGGGGGCTAACTATGGCTACACCTTC
.,TRBJ1-6,.,TRBV28,CASSLNRPYNSPLHF,TGTGCCAGCAGTTTGAACAGGCCCTATAATTCACCCCTCCACTTT
.,TRBJ2-2,.,TRBV13,CASSPDPGTFNTGELFF,TGTGCCAGCAGCCCAGACCCCGGGACTTTCAACACCGGGGAGCTGTTTTTT
.,TRBJ2-6,TRBD1,TRBV10-2,CASSRTGGAGANVLTF,TGCGCCAGCAGTAGGACAGGGGGCGCTGGGGCCAACGTCCTGACTTTC
.,TRBJ1-2,.,TRBV30,CAWSLSLAAYGYTF,TGTGCCTGGAGTCTGTCCCTCGCGGCCTATGGCTACACCTTC
once,TRBJ1-2,TRBD1,TRBV7-2,CASSAVGQGGIYGYTF,TGTGCCAGCAGCGCAGTCGGACAGGGTGGGATCTATGGCTACACCTTC
.,TRBJ2-7,TRBD2,TRBV4-1,CASSQAGEGYEQYF,TGCGCCAGCAGCCAAGCGGGGGAGGGGTACGAGCAGTACTTC
few,TRBJ1-3,TRBD1,TRBV19,CASSITGGVSGNTIYF,TGTGCCAGTAGTATAACAGGGGGAGTTTCTGGAAACACCATATATTTT
.,TRBJ1-6,TRBD1,TRBV19,CASSPGQGDSPLHF,TGTGCCAGTAGCCCGGGACAGGGGGATTCACCCCTCCACTTT
.,TRBJ1-2,.,TRBV19,CASSIGRGAYGGYTF,TGTGCCAGTAGTATCGGGCGGGGGGCTTATGGTGGCTACACCTTC
.,TRBJ2-7,TRBD1,TRBV18,CASSPSQGAGAYEQYF,TGTGCCAGCTCACCGTCCCAGGGGGCAGGAGCCTACGAGCAGTACTTC
.,TRBJ2-7,.,TRBV6-5,CACRDFKYEQYF,TGTGCCTGCCGGGACTTTAAATACGAGCAGTACTTC
.,TRBJ2-5,.,TRBV5-5,CASSWSKETQYF,TGTGCCAGCAGTTGGAGCAAGGAGACCCAGTACTTC
.,TRBJ1-6,.,TRBV28,CASSPSAPNNSPLHF,TGTGCCAGCAGTCCCTCCGCGCCTAATAATTCACCCCTCCACTTT
.,TRBJ1-2,TRBD1,TRBV28,CASSSHATGFRGYTF,TGTGCCAGCAGTTCCCATGCGACAGGGTTCAGGGGCTACACCTTC
.,TRBJ2-7,.,TRBV3-1/TRBV3-2,CASSQLGGAATYEQYF,TGTGCCAGCAGCCAATTAGGCGGGGCGGCTACCTACGAGCAGTACTTC
.,TRBJ2-3,.,TRBV7-9,CASSLLAPGGTDTQYF,TGTGCCAGCAGCTTATTGGCCCCTGGAGGGACAGATACGCAGTATTTT
.,TRBJ2-7,TRBD2,TRBV6-2/TRBV6-3,CASSPRLRPSGSLAGEQYF,TGTGCCAGCAGTCCCCGCCTTCGGCCCAGCGGGAGCTTGGCGGGCGAGCAGTACTTC
.,TRBJ2-3,.,TRBV12-3/TRBV12-4,CASSLASTDTQYF,TGTGCCAGCAGTTTAGCCTCCACAGATACGCAGTATTTT
.,TRBJ2-2,.,TRBV2,CASSDPPAGELFF,TGTGCCAGCAGTGACCCTCCCGCCGGGGAGCTGTTTTTT
.,TRBJ1-2,.,TRBV4-1,CASSLPKSYGYTF,TGCGCCAGCAGCCTTCCTAAATCCTATGGCTACACCTTC
.,TRBJ1-2,.,TRBV5-4,CASSIDSRYGYTF,TGTGCCAGCAGCATCGACAGTCGCTATGGCTACACCTTC
.,TRBJ1-6,.,TRBV29-1,CSVRDRYNSPLHF,TGCAGCGTTCGTGACAGGTATAATTCACCCCTCCACTTT
.,TRBJ2-5,.,TRBV6-2/TRBV6-3,CASSYLPQSEGAGETQYF,TGTGCCAGCAGTTACTTGCCCCAATCGGAGGGGGCCGGTGAGACCCAGTACTTC
many,TRBJ1-2,.,TRBV27,CASSPRTDYGYTF,TGTGCCAGCAGTCCTCGGACAGACTATGGCTACACCTTC
.,TRBJ1-2,.,TRBV9,CASTLTGDHSYGYTF,TGTGCCAGCACCCTGACTGGAGACCACTCCTATGGCTACACCTTC
few,TRBJ1-5,TRBD1,TRBV5-6,CASSAGTGIQPQHF,TGTGCCAGCAGCGCCGGGACAGGGATTCAGCCCCAGCATTTT
.,TRBJ1-5,.,TRBV5-1,CASSIGDLPNQPQHF,TGCGCCAGCAGCATTGGGGACTTACCTAATCAGCCCCAGCATTTT
.,TRBJ1-2,.,TRBV10-3,CAISERVNYGYTF,TGTGCCATCAGTGAACGGGTTAACTATGGCTACACCTTC
.,TRBJ2-6,TRBD1,TRBV12-5,CASGFSGQAFSGANVLTF,TGTGCTAGTGGTTTTTCGGGACAGGCTTTTTCTGGGGCCAACGTCCTGACTTTC
.,TRBJ2-3,.,TRBV18,CASSQQQGTDTQYF,TGTGCCAGCTCCCAACAACAGGGCACAGATACGCAGTATTTT
.,TRBJ2-3,.,TRBV4-1,CASSQVGGRGGATSTDTQYF,TGCGCCAGCAGCCAAGTGGGAGGGAGAGGGGGTGCTACTAGCACAGATACGCAGTATTTT
.,TRBJ2-2,.,TRBV2,CASSEGDTRVTGELFF,TGTGCCAGCAGTGAAGGGGACACCCGAGTGACCGGGGAGCTGTTTTTT
once,TRBJ1-1,TRBD1,TRBV18,CASSRVPGQGMGTEAFF,TGTGCCAGCTCACGCGTCCCGGGACAGGGGATGGGCACTGAAGCTTTCTTT